This T cell receptor beta chain appears in the sequencing data of a study of blood T cells in healthy people across ages. The second PCR ran about 7 to 12 cycles with a sample-barcoded 5' primer and J-beta primers. MiXCR, applied by TCRdb to the 5' RACE reads, yields one record per CDR3 protein. The sample lists roughly 860,000 distinct CDR3 sequences, 55% to 65% occurring once. V lost 5 bases, J lost 9 bases, and 14 bases lay in between. Germline lookup yields CDR1 MNHEY and CDR2 SVGAGI. There are 12 residues in the CDR3. The specimen sequenced was blood. The source is a man aged 25-45 years in good health. The chain couples TRBV6-5 to TRBJ2-7, with D tentatively TRBD1 (6 bases). This CDR3 reads CASSHTGNGQYF. CDR3 nucleotides: TGTGCCAGCAGTCACACAGGGAACGGGCAGTACTTC.